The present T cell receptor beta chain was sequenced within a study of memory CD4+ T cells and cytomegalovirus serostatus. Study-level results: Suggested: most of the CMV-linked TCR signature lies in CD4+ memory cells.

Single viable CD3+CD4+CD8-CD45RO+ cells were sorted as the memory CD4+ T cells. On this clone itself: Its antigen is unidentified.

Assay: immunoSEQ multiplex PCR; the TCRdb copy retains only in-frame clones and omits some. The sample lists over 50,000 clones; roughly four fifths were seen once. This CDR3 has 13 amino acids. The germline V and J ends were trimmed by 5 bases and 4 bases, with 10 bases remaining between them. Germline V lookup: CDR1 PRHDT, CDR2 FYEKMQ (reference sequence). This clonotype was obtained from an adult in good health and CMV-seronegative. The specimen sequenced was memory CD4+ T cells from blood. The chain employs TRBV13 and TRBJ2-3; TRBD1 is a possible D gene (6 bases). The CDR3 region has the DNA TGTGCCAGCAGCCGCAGGGGCCCAGATACGCAGTATTTT. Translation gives CASSRRGPDTQYF.